The 17 T cell receptor beta chains below come from one sample, sequenced in a study of cytomegalovirus exposure and HLA in healthy donors. 13 Jbeta primers and 60 Vbeta primers were used for the PCR. The method was immunoSEQ multiplex PCR; TCRdb's version includes in-frame clones alone and lacks a portion of them. Among 150,000 or so clones listed, approximately 72% were seen once. The sequenced sample consisted of PBMCs. The receptors shown here come from a human donor in good health.

The chain couples TRBV9 to TRBJ1-1; TRBD1 aligns across 7 bases. The CDR3 loop spans 15 amino acids. Germline CDR1 and CDR2: SGDLS and YYNGEE. The ends lost 5 bases at V and 4 bases at J; junction bases unmatched: 11. CDR3 residues: CASRVRQGSVTEAFF. CDR3 in DNA: TGTGCCAGCAGAGTTCGACAGGGTAGTGTCACTGAAGCTTTCTTT.

This chain joins TRBV19 and TRBJ1-2, with TRBD1 matching 8 bases. Germline V gene data show CDR1 as LNHDA and CDR2 as SQIVND (reference sequence). V gave up 5 bases and J gave up 4 bases; unmatched junction bases: 6. There are 14 residues in the CDR3. The chain's CDR3 is CASSDRGLPYGYTF. The DNA of the CDR3 is TGTGCCAGTAGTGACAGGGGCCTCCCCTATGGCTACACCTTC.

This clone was counted a single time. This chain connects TRBV29-1 to TRBJ2-5, with TRBD2 identical over 9 bases. The DNA end is more similar to TRBJ2-7, so the J call may be wrong. Per germline, CDR1 SQVTM and CDR2 ANQGSEA. The CDR3 has 13 amino acids. CDR3 amino acids: CSVGGTSLNEQYF. CDR3 nucleotide sequence: TGCAGCGTTGGGGGGACTAGCTTGAACGAGCAGTACTTC.

The V gene is TRBV25-1, the J gene TRBJ2-7; D is possibly TRBD1 (5 bases). Germline values: CDR1 MGHDK, CDR2 SYGVNS. The CDR3 contains 14 residues. Trimming removed 3 bases at V and 5 bases at J, with 14 bases between. The CDR3 DNA reads as TGTGCCAGCAGTGATGAGTGGGGCAGGGACGAGCAGTACTTC. Protein: CASSDEWGRDEQYF.

The chain is built from TRBV27 and TRBJ1-2; TRBD1 aligns across 10 bases. This CDR3 region has 14 residues. Per germline, CDR1 MNHEY and CDR2 SMNVEV (reference sequence). V was pared by 5 bases and J by 3 bases, with 3 bases of the junction left unmatched. CDR3 nucleotides: TGTGCCAGCAGTCCAGGGACAGGGGACTATGGCTACACCTTC. As protein: CASSPGTGDYGYTF.

The chain recombines TRBV6-1 with TRBJ1-2; TRBD1 agrees at 7 bases. Germline assignment: CDR1 MNHNS and CDR2 SASEGT. V gave up 5 bases and J gave up 8 bases; unmatched junction bases: 8. The CDR3 totals 13 residues. The CDR3 protein is CASSFDRVGGYTF. CDR3 coding DNA: TGTGCCAGCAGTTTTGACAGGGTTGGGGGCTACACCTTC.

The chain carries TRBV6-1 and TRBJ1-1; D remains unclear. The CDR3 runs 10 residues. Germline-derived CDR1 and CDR2 are MNHNS and SASEGT. Trimming pared 1 base from V and 10 bases from J, leaving 4 bases between. CDR3 DNA: TGTGCCAGCAGTGAAGTTCGAGCTTTCTTT. Translated, it gives CASSEVRAFF.

V gene TRBV4-2 combines with J gene TRBJ2-5; 8 nucleotides align to TRBD2. Germline CDR1 and CDR2: LGHNA and YNFKEQ. The CDR3 contains 18 residues. V gave up 4 bases and J gave up 2 bases; unmatched junction bases: 15. Written as DNA, the CDR3 is TGTGCCAGCAGCCTTTTCACCCGGGGGGCGGGGGGACAAGAGACCCAGTACTTC. As protein: CASSLFTRGAGGQETQYF.

The rearrangement joins TRBV6-1 to TRBJ2-3, with unresolved D. Trimming left V 3 bases short and J 6 bases short, with 7 bases between. There are 12 residues in the CDR3. Germline V gene sequence: CDR1 MNHNS, CDR2 SASEGT. The CDR3 here is CASSEASDTQYF. CDR3 DNA sequence: TGTGCCAGCAGTGAGGCTTCGGATACGCAGTATTTT.

The table lists this clone with a count of one. The genes are TRBV6-6 and TRBJ1-2; 8 bases are a match to TRBD1. V lost 7 bases, J lost 6 bases, and 16 bases stayed unmatched. Germline CDR1 MNHNY, CDR2 SVGAGI (reference sequence). The CDR3 runs to 16 residues. This chain's CDR3 is CASTHPGQGGHHGYTF. As DNA, the CDR3 is TGTGCCAGCACCCACCCTGGACAGGGCGGTCACCATGGCTACACCTTC.

V usage is TRBV27 and J usage is TRBJ2-6; 9 bases are a match to TRBD1. V trimming: 6 bases; J trimming: 4 bases; junction bases outside the gene matches: 10. CDR3 size: 17 residues. Germline CDR1 MNHEY, CDR2 SMNVEV (reference sequence). The CDR3 DNA reads as TGTGCCAGCAGCCTTACAGGGGGCGCATCAGGGGCCAACGTCCTGACTTTC. Residues: CASSLTGGASGANVLTF.

The chain links TRBV6-5 to TRBJ1-1; D uncertain. Trimming removed 5 bases from V and 2 bases from J, with 9 bases in between. There are 13 residues in the CDR3. Germline CDR1 and CDR2: MNHEY and SVGAGI. The CDR3 sequence: CASSPRTNTEAFF. In DNA, the CDR3 is TGTGCCAGCAGTCCTAGGACTAACACTGAAGCTTTCTTT.

This clone was observed a handful of times. The V and J genes are TRBV2 and TRBJ2-1; TRBD2 is a possible D gene (5 bases). The CDR3 contains 11 residues. Germline V gene lookup returns CDR1 SNHLY and CDR2 FYNNEI. Trimming left V 6 bases short and J 14 bases short, with 14 bases between. CDR3 coding DNA: TGTGCCAGCAGCCCCGGGAAGCCGGAGTTCTTC. Translation: CASSPGKPEFF.

The V call is TRBV30, the J call TRBJ1-1; D may be TRBD1 (5 bases). The CDR3 extends over 13 amino acids. V dropped 0 bases and J dropped 4 bases, with 9 bases sitting between them. The germline V gene has CDR1 GTSNPN and CDR2 SVGIG (reference sequence). The DNA of the CDR3 is TGTGCCTGGAGTGTACCGGGGGTCACTGAAGCTTTCTTT. Protein sequence: CAWSVPGVTEAFF.

This clone appeared once. The V gene is TRBV29-1, the J gene TRBJ1-2; D is perhaps TRBD1 (6 bases). Trimming pared 6 bases from V and 1 base from J, leaving 12 bases between. The CDR3 loop spans 13 amino acids. CDR1 is SQVTM, CDR2 ANQGSEA, per germline. CDR3 in DNA: TGCAGCGTCGGACAGAGCCTTAACTATGGCTACACCTTC. Translating it yields CSVGQSLNYGYTF.

CDR3 sequence reads: CASSVGTTPREQYF. Written as DNA, the CDR3 is TGTGCCAGCAGCGTTGGGACTACCCCACGCGAGCAGTACTTC. The rearrangement joins TRBV9 to TRBJ2-7, with TRBD2 identical over 7 bases. Germline V gene sequence: CDR1 SGDLS, CDR2 YYNGEE. The V segment lost 2 bases and the J segment 6 bases; nucleotides outside the gene matches: 8. This CDR3 contains 14 residues. Full variable domain (remainder filled in from reference TRBV9 and TRBJ2-7): DSGVTQTPKHLITATGQRVTLRCSPRSGDLSVYWYQQSLDQGLQFLIQYYNGEERAKGNILERFSAQQFPDLHSELNLSSLELGDSALYFCASSVGTTPREQYFGPGTRLTVT.

The rearrangement uses TRBV18 and TRBJ2-5; 8 bases are a match to TRBD2. The DNA end favors TRBJ2-7, so the J call may be wrong. The germline CDR1 and CDR2 sequences are KGHSH and LQKENI. This CDR3 has 14 residues. CDR3 region: CASSPAGGWDEQYF. DNA for the CDR3: TGTGCCAGCTCACCGGCGGGGGGCTGGGACGAGCAGTACTTC.